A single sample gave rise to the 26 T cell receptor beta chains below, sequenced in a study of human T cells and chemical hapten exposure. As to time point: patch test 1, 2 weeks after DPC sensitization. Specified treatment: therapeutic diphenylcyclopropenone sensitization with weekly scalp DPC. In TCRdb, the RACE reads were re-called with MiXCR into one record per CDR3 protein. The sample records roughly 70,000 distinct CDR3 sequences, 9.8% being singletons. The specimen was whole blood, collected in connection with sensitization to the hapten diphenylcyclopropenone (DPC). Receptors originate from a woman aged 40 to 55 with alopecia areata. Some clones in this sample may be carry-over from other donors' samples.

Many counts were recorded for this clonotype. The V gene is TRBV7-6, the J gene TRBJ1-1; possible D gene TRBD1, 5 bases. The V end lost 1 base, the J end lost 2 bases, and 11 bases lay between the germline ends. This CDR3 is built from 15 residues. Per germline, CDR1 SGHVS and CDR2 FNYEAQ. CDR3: CASSLGLRGNTEAFF. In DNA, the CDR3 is TGTGCCAGCAGCTTAGGTCTCCGGGGCAACACTGAAGCTTTCTTT.

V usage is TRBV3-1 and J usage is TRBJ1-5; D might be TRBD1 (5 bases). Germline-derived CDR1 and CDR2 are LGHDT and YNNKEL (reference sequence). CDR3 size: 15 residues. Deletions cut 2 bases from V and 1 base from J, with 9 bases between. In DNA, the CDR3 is TGTGCCAGCAGCCAACAGGGTGGGAGCAATCAGCCCCAGCATTTT. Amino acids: CASSQQGGSNQPQHF.

CDR3 protein: CASKRTGPYQPQHF. The CDR3 bases are TGTGCCAGCAAGCGGACAGGGCCGTATCAGCCCCAGCATTTT. This sequence joins TRBV28 and TRBJ1-5, with 8 bases fitting TRBD1. V shed 7 bases, J shed 5 bases, and the junction held 7 bases outside the gene matches. The CDR3 loop spans 14 amino acids. Germline V CDR1 and CDR2: MDHEN, SYDVKM.

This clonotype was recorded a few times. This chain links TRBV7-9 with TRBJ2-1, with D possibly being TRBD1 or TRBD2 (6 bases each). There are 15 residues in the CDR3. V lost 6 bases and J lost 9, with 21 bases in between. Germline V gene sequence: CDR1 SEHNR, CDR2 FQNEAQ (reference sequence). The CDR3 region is CASSRGGLSSGEQFF. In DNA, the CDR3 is TGTGCCAGCAGTCGAGGGGGACTCAGCTCGGGTGAGCAGTTCTTC.

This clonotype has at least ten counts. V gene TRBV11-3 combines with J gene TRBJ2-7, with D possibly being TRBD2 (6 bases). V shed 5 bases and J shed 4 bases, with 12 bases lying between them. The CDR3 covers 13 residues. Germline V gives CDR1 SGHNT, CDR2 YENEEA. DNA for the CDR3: TGTGCCAGCAGCCGGGGACTTAATTACGAGCAGTACTTC. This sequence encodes CASSRGLNYEQYF.

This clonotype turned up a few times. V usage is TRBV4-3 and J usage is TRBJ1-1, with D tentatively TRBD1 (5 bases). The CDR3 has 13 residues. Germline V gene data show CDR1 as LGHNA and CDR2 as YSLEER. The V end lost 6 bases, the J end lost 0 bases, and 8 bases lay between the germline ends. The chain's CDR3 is CASSTGLNTEAFF. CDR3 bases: TGCGCCAGCAGTACGGGGCTGAACACTGAAGCTTTCTTT.

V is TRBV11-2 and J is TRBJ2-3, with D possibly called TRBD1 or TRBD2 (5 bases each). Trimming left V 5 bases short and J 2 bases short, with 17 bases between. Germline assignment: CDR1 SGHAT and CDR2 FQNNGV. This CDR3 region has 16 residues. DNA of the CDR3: TGTGCCAGCAGCCCCGGGGCCCTCAAATACACAGATACGCAGTATTTT. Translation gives CASSPGALKYTDTQYF. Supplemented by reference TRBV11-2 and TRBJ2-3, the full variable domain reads EAGVAQSPRYKIIEKRQSVAFWCNPISGHATLYWYQQILGQGPKLLIQFQNNGVVDDSQLPKDRFSAERLKGVDSTLKIQPAKLEDSAVYLCASSPGALKYTDTQYFGPGTRLTVL.

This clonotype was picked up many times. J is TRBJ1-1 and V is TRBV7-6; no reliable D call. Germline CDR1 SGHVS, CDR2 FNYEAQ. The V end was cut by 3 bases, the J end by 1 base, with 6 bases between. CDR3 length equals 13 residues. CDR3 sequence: CASSFSPNTEAFF. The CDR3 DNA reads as TGTGCCAGCAGCTTTTCCCCGAACACTGAAGCTTTCTTT.

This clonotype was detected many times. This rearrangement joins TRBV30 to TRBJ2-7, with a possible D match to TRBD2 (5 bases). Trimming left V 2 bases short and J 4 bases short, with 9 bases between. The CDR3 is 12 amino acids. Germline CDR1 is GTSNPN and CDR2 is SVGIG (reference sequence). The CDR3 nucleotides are TGTGCCTGGAGTAGCTTAGCGTACGAGCAGTACTTC. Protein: CAWSSLAYEQYF.

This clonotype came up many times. The CDR3 region is CASSPGGGSYEQYF. CDR3 sequence (DNA): TGTGCCAGCAGCCCCGGGGGAGGCTCCTACGAGCAGTACTTC. This sequence joins TRBV7-2 and TRBJ2-7, with a tentative D call TRBD2 (6 bases). This CDR3 is 14 amino acids long. Looked up from germline, CDR1 is SGHTA and CDR2 is FQGNSA. Deletions cut 5 bases from V and 0 bases from J, with 11 bases between.

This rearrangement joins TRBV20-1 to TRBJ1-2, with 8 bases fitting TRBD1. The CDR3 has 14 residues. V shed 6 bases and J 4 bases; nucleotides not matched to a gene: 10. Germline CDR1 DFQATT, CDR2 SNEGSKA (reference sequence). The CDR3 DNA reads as TGCAGTGCGGCTGCCGGGACAGGAGCCTATGGCTACACCTTC. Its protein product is CSAAAGTGAYGYTF.

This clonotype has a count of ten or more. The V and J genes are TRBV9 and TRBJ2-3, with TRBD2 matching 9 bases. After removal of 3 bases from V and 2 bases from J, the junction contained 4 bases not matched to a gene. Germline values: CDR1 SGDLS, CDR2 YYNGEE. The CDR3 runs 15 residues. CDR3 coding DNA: TGTGCCAGCAGCGGGGGGACTAGCACCACAGATACGCAGTATTTT. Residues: CASSGGTSTTDTQYF.

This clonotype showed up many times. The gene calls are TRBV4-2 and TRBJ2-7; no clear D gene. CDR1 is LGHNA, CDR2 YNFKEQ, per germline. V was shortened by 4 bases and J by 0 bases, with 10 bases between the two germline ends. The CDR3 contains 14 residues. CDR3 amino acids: CASSPRSGSYEQYF. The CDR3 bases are TGTGCCAGCAGCCCCCGTTCGGGCTCCTACGAGCAGTACTTC.

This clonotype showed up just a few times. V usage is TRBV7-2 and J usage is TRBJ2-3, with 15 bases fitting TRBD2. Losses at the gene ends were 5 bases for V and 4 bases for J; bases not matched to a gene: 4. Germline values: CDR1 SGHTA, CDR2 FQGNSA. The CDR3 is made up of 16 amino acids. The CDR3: CASSRTSGGAADTQYF. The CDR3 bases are TGTGCCAGCAGCCGGACTAGCGGGGGGGCTGCAGATACGCAGTATTTT.

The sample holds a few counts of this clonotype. CDR3 coding DNA: TGTGCCAGCAGTTCCCACGCCGGGACTGCCTTTGATACGCAGTATTTT. Its translation: CASSSHAGTAFDTQYF. The gene calls are TRBV27 and TRBJ2-3, with a tentative D call TRBD2 (6 bases). The germline gives CDR1 MNHEY, CDR2 SMNVEV (reference sequence). There are 16 residues in the CDR3. V shed 4 bases and J shed 6 bases, with 20 bases lying between them.

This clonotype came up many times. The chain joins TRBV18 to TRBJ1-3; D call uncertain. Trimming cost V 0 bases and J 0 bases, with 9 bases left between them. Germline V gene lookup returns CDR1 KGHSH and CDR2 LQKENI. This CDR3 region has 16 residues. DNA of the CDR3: TGTGCCAGCTCACCACCGGGGAGGAACTCTGGAAACACCATATATTTT. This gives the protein CASSPPGRNSGNTIYF.

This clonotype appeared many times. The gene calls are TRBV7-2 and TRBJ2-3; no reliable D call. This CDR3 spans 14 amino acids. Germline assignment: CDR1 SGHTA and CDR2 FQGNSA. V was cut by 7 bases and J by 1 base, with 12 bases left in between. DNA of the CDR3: TGTGCCAGCAACTCCAATTGGGGCACAGATACGCAGTATTTT. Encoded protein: CASNSNWGTDTQYF.

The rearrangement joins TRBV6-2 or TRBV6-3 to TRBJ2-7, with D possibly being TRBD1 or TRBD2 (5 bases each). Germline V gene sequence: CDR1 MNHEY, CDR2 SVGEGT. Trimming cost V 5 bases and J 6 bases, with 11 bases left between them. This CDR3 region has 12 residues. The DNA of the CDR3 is TGTGCCAGCAGTAGCCGGGGCGGCGAGCAGTACTTC. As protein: CASSSRGGEQYF.

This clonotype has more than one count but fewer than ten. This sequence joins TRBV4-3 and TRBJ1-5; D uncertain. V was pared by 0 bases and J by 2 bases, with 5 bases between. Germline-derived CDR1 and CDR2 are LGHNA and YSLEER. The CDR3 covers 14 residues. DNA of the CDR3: TGCGCCAGCAGCCAAGATCGGGGCAATCAGCCCCAGCATTTT. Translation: CASSQDRGNQPQHF.

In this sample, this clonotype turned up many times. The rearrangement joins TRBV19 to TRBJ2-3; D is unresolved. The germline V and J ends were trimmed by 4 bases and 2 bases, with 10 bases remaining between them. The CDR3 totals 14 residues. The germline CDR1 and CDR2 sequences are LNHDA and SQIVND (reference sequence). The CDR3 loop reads CASSTGDDTDTQYF. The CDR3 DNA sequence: TGTGCCAGTAGTACCGGAGACGACACAGATACGCAGTATTTT.

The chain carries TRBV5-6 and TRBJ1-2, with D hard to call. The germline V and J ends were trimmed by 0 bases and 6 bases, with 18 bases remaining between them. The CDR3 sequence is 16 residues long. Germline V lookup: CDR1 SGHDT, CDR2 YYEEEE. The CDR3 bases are TGTGCCAGCAGCTTGGGTGATGCCGGGTTAAGGGATGGCTACACCTTC. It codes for CASSLGDAGLRDGYTF.

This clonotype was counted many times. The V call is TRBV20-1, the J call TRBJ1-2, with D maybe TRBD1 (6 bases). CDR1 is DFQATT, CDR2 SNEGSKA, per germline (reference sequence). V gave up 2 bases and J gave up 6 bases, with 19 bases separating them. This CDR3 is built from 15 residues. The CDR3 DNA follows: TGCAGTGCTAGACCTAGTACTTCAGGGGTGCATGGCTACACCTTC. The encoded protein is CSARPSTSGVHGYTF.

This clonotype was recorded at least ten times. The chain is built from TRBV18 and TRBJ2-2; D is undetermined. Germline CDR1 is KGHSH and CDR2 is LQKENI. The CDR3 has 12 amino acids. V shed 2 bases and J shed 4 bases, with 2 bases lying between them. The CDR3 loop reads CASSPITGELFF. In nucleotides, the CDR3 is TGTGCCAGCTCACCAATCACCGGGGAGCTGTTTTTT.

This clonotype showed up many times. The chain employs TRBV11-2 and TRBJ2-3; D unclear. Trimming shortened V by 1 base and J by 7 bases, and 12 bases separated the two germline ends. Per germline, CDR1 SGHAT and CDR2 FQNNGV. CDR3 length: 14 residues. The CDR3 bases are TGTGCCAGCAGCTTAGCGGACGGGTTGAATACGCAGTATTTT. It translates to CASSLADGLNTQYF.

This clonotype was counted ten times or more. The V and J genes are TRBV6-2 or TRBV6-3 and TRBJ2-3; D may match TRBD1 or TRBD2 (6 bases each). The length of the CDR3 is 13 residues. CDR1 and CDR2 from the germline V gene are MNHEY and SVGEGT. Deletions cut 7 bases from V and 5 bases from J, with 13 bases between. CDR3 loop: CASKKGGLDTQYF. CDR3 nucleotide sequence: TGTGCCAGCAAGAAGGGGGGCCTAGATACGCAGTATTTT.

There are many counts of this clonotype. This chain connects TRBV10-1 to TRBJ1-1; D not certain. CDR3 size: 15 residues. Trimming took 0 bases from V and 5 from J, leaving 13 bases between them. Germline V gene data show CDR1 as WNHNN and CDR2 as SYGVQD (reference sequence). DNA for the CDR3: TGCGCCAGCAGTGAGTCTGGATACGGTAGGACTGAAGCTTTCTTT. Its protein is CASSESGYGRTEAFF.